These 5 T cell receptor beta chains came from one sample sequenced in a study of blood T cell repertoires in COVID-19. The assay was immunoSEQ multiplex PCR, and TCRdb's table has in-frame clones only and misses some. The sample gives more than 300,000 clones, roughly 87% of which show up once; over 4.5% is in the top ten. The sequenced material came from PBMCs or T cells enriched from blood (not recorded which). All receptors come from a woman between 45 and 65 years old who had recovered from COVID-19.

In its sample, this clone was seen once. The rearrangement joins TRBV6-5 to TRBJ2-7; TRBD2 matches at 12 bases. The CDR3 totals 13 residues. CDR1 MNHEY and CDR2 SVGAGI come from the germline V gene. Trimming cost V 10 bases and J 3 bases; bases outside gene matches: 4. CDR3 bases: TGTGCCACCCAGACTAGCGGGGGCTACGAGCAGTACTTC. This encodes CATQTSGGYEQYF.

V and J are TRBV24-1 and TRBJ1-5, with D possibly being TRBD1 (5 bases). The CDR3 extends over 17 amino acids. Trimming removed 0 bases from V and 6 bases from J, with 17 bases in between. Germline lookup yields CDR1 KGHDR and CDR2 SFDVKD. CDR3 sequence reads: CATSDLFTSAGIQPQHF. The CDR3 nucleotides read TGTGCCACCAGTGATTTGTTCACCTCAGCAGGGATTCAGCCCCAGCATTTT.

The chain combines TRBV6-2 or TRBV6-3 with TRBJ2-7, with 7 bases lining up with TRBD1. CDR1 and CDR2 from the germline V gene are MNHEY and SVGEGT. The CDR3 sequence is 15 residues long. Trimming cost V 0 bases and J 5 bases; bases outside gene matches: 7. CDR3 protein: CASSYSLGTDDEQYF. CDR3 sequence (DNA): TGTGCCAGCAGTTACTCGCTTGGGACAGATGACGAGCAGTACTTC.

This chain connects TRBV27 to TRBJ1-1; 7 bases agree with TRBD1. From germline, CDR1 is MNHEY and CDR2 SMNVEV (reference sequence). J lost 2 bases, V lost 6 bases, and 12 bases had no gene match. The length of the CDR3 is 16 residues. DNA for the CDR3: TGTGCCAGCAGCATCGGGACAGCCAAGGCCAACACTGAAGCTTTCTTT. It yields the protein CASSIGTAKANTEAFF.

The chain combines TRBV3-1 (or the pseudogene TRBV3-2) with TRBJ1-3; D is ambiguous. Germline loops: CDR1 LGHDT, CDR2 YNNKEL (reference sequence). The CDR3 totals 16 residues. Trimming left V 2 bases short and J 2 bases short, with 13 bases between. CDR3: CASSQWFRRTGNTIYF. For the CDR3, the DNA is TGTGCCAGCAGCCAATGGTTCAGAAGAACTGGAAACACCATATATTTT.